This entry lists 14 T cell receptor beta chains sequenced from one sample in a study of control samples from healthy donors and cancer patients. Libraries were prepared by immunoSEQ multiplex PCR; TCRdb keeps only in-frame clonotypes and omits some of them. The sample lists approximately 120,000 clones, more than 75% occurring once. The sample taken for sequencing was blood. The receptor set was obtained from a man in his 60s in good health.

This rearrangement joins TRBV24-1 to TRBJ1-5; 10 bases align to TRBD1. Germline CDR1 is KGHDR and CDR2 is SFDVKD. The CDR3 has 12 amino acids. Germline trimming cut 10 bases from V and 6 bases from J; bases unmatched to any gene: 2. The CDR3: CATGTGVQPQHF. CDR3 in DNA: TGTGCCACTGGGACAGGGGTTCAGCCCCAGCATTTT.

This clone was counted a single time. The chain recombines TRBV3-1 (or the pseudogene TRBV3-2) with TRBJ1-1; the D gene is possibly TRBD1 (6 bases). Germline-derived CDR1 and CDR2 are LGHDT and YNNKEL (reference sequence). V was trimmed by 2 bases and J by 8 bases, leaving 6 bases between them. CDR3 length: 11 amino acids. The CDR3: CASSQRGEAFF. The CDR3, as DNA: TGTGCCAGCAGCCAAAGGGGGGAAGCTTTCTTT.

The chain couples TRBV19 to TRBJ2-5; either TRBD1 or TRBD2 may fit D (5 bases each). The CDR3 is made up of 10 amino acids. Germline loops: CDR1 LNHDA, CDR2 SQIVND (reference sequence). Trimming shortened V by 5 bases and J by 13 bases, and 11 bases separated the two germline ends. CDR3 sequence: CASSGTALYF. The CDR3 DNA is TGTGCCAGTAGTGGGACGGCACTGTACTTC.

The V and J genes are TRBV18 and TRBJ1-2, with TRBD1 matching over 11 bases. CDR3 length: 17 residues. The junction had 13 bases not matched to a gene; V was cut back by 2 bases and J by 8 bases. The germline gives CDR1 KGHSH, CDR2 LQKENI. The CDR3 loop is CASSPTGQGQGVGGYTF. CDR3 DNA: TGTGCCAGCTCACCAACCGGCCAGGGACAGGGGGTAGGAGGCTACACCTTC.

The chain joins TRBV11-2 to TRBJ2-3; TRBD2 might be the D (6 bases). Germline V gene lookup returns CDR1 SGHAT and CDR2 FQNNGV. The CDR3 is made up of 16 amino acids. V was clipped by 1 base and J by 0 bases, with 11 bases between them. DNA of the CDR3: TGTGCCAGCAGCTTAGTGGTAGCGGCTAGCACAGATACGCAGTATTTT. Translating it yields CASSLVVAASTDTQYF.

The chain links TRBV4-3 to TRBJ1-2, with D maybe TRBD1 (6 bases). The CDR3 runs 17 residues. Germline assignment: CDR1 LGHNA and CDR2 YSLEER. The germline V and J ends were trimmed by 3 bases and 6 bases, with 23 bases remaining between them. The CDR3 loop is CASSHTAGDIPTHGYTF. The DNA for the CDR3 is TGCGCCAGCAGCCACACGGCCGGGGACATCCCTACCCATGGCTACACCTTC.

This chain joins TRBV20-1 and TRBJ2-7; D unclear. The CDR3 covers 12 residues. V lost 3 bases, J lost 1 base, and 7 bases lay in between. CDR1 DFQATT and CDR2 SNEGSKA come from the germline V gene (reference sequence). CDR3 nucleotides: TGCAGTGCTAGTTTCCAGTCCTACGAGCAGTACTTC. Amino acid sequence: CSASFQSYEQYF.

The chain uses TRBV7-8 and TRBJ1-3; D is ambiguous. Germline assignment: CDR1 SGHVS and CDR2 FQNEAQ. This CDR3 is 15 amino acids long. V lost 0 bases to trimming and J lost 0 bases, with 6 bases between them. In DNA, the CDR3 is TGTGCCAGCAGCTTAGCAGGGTCCTCTGGAAACACCATATATTTT. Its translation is CASSLAGSSGNTIYF.

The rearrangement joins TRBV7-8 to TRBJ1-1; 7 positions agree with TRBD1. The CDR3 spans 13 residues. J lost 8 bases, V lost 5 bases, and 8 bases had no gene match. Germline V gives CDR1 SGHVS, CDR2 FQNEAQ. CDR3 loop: CASSHPGGQEAFF. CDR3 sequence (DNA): TGTGCCAGCAGCCATCCAGGGGGGCAAGAAGCTTTCTTT.

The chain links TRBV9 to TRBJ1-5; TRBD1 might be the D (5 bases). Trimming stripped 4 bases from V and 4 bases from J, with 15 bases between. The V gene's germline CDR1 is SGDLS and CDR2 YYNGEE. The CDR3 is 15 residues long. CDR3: CASSRDLNWNQPQHF. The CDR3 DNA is TGTGCCAGCAGCCGGGACCTGAATTGGAATCAGCCCCAGCATTTT.

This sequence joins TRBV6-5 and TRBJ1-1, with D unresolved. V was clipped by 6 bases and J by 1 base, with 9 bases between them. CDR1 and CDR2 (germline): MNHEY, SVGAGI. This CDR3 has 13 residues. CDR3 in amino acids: CASRQAWNTEAFF. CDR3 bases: TGTGCCAGCAGGCAGGCATGGAACACTGAAGCTTTCTTT.

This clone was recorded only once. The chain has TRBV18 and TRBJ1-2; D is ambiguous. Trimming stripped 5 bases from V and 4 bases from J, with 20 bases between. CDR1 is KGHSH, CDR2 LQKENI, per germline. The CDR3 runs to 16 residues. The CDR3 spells CASSASQSGSGYGYTF. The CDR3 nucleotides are TGTGCCAGCTCAGCAAGTCAGTCCGGATCCGGCTATGGCTACACCTTC.

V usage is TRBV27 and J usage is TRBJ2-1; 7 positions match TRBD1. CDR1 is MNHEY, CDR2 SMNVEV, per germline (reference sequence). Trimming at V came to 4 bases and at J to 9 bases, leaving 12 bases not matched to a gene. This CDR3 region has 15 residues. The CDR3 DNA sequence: TGTGCCAGCAGTTACCGACAGACAGGGTTGGGTGAGCAGTTCTTC. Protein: CASSYRQTGLGEQFF.

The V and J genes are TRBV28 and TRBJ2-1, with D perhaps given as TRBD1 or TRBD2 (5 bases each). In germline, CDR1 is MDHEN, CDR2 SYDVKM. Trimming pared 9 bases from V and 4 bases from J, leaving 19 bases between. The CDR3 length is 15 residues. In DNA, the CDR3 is TGTGCCAGTATTTTCCGGGACGGCGGATACAATGAGCAGTTCTTC. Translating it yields CASIFRDGGYNEQFF.